This TCR beta chain was captured in a study of T cell responses to AZD1222 COVID-19 vaccine (dated by TCRdb to about 2021). Regarding the study in general: Because spike-specific TCR depth and breadth did not differ between the two schedules, AZD1222 recipients who got a second dose at roughly 4 weeks were pooled with those who got a second dose at roughly 12 weeks. A total of 240 or so trial participants underwent TCR sequencing, of whom some 200 had received two doses of AZD1222 and approximately 25 had received two doses of the MenACWY control vaccine. Trial participants were enrolled into age subgroups of 18-55, 56-69 and 70-plus years, which contained roughly 150, 30 and 60 TCR-sequenced participants, respectively.

Here is what the overall study found, with its caveats: Participants were mostly white British and included more females than males, and it was suggested by the authors that clonal diversity may have been underestimated. Nearly half of unique spike-specific TCRs reportedly recognized epitopes outside regions mutated in the B.1.351 and B.1.1.7 variants. Vaccine-associated CD4 TCRs spanned the whole spike protein, with dominant responses in regions 160-218 and 743-854. Spike-specific TCR breadth and depth rose significantly after two AZD1222 doses compared with day 0 and with MenACWY recipients. Conclusions about previously exposed vaccinees were limited because only six AZD1222 recipients were SARS-CoV-2 seropositive at baseline. The 56-69-year group was small, and its depth increase did not reach significance, likely because of low power. No day 14 peak-response samples were available, so repertoires were characterized only after the peak T cell response.

This specimen's time point label, interpreted: baseline before first vaccination. Samples from vaccinated people were obtained from the UK trials COV001 and COV002, which included a single-blind randomized controlled phase 2/3 trial of AZD1222 (ChAdOx1 nCoV-19) in healthy adults. Trial participant PBMC samples were collected at day 0 and day 28 after the second dose for TCRbeta chain sequencing. The CDR3 regions of human TCRbeta chains were subjected to immunosequencing. On the study's bioinformatics: TCRs in the repertoires were matched against a reference library of SARS-CoV-2-specific TCRs that had been generated with the MIRA antigen-specificity platform. Breadth was defined as the fraction of unique TCRs that were SARS-CoV-2-associated. Depth was defined as the fraction of total T cells that were SARS-CoV-2-associated. Using the MIRA data, each spike-specific TCR was assigned both to the spike region to which the TCR was reactive and to a CD4 or CD8 class. Log10-transformed breadth and depth values were compared by one-way ANOVA with Sidak's multiple comparisons tests. Entries here come from immuneACCESS through TCRdb and include only in-frame sequences with V and J called. Some clones fail to appear in such tables; in the studies checked, an unresolved V gene covers under half of the shortfall, and the cause of the remainder is unknown. The V and J calls and clone size are taken from that table; D and trimming were inferred from the DNA. The sample table records 90,000 to 150,000 clones; 80% to 90% of these occur just once. The top ten clones comprise 9% to 9.5% of the sample.

As regards this clone: The antigen this receptor binds is unknown. No qualities accompany the bases; no much larger clone lies one base away.

CDR1 and CDR2 (SGHDT, YYEEEE) derive from the germline V gene. The CDR3, from cysteine to phenylalanine, totals 13 residues. CDR3 DNA is the only sequence kept; it has 39 bases, read in frame from the first base. V and J lose 4 bases and 3 bases, and a span of 11 bases separates them. The V and J genes are TRBV5-6 and TRBJ2-7; 5 matching bases give a weak D call of TRBD1. The sequenced sample was peripheral blood, obtained on day 0 of AZD1222 vaccination. This receptor was taken from an adult in good health. CDR3 reads: CASSRVDSYEQYF. The DNA is TGTGCCAGCAGCAGGGTTGACAGCTACGAGCAGTACTTC.